This is a list of T cell receptor beta chains from one sample in a study of CD8+ T cells in alopecia areata. Clones were sequenced by immunoSEQ multiplex PCR, and TCRdb holds only the in-frame ones, with some missing. This table has approximately 110,000 clones, roughly 50% appearing once. The starting material was CD4+ T cells sorted from blood, obtained at week 24, from a patient treated with tofacitinib. Receptor source: a human donor with alopecia areata. Each CDR3 is given with its conserved first and last residue. A D gene is named only where the DNA matches it firmly. Expanded clones are given a class, and other clones once, few, many or no size at all.

DNA,CDR3,D,V,J,size
TGTGCCAGTAGTATCGGACAGGGGGAAGAGACCCAGTACTTC,CASSIGQGEETQYF,TRBD1,TRBV19,TRBJ2-5,.
TGTGCCAGCAGTGACCCCGGGACAGGTGTGGGCTACACCTTC,CASSDPGTGVGYTF,TRBD1,TRBV25-1,TRBJ1-2,.
TGTGCCTGGAACCGACAGGGCCTCACTGAAGCTTTCTTT,CAWNRQGLTEAFF,TRBD1,TRBV30,TRBJ1-1,.
TGCAGCGTTGTCGGGGGTGAAAAACTGTTTTTT,CSVVGGEKLFF,.,TRBV29-1,TRBJ1-4,.
TGTGCCTGGAGTGTGGGGAAACGCGGAAACACCATATATTTT,CAWSVGKRGNTIYF,.,TRBV30,TRBJ1-3,.
TGCGCCAGCAGCGTAGAAGGTTACAGGTCGGAGACCCAGTACTTC,CASSVEGYRSETQYF,.,TRBV5-1,TRBJ2-5,.
TGTGCCAGCAGCCAAGGGGACTCCGTACCGCATTTT,CASSQGDSVPHF,.,TRBV4-2,TRBJ2-3,.
TGTGCCAGCAGCTTGCAGGGAAGGGACTATGGCTACACCTTC,CASSLQGRDYGYTF,.,TRBV5-6,TRBJ1-2,.
TGCAGCGTTGAAGTCAGGGGCCGGAACACTGAAGCTTTCTTT,CSVEVRGRNTEAFF,.,TRBV29-1,TRBJ1-1,.
TGCACCAGCAGCCAAGCGGGGGGCACAGATACGCAGTATTTT,CTSSQAGGTDTQYF,.,TRBV1,TRBJ2-3,.
TGTGCCAGCAGTTTGGGATGGACTTCACCCCTCCACTTT,CASSLGWTSPLHF,.,TRBV27,TRBJ1-6,.
TGTGCCAGCAGCCCTCATGGCGCCCAGGGCGATGAGCAGTTCTTC,CASSPHGAQGDEQFF,.,TRBV7-9,TRBJ2-1,.
TGTGCCAGCAGTCCAATGACAGGGATCGGGGCCAACGTCCTGACTTTC,CASSPMTGIGANVLTF,TRBD1,TRBV6-6,TRBJ2-6,few
TGTGCCAGCAGCTTGGGACTAGCTGCGGAGTACTTC,CASSLGLAAEYF,TRBD2,TRBV5-6,TRBJ2-4,.
TGTGCCAGCACCAGATTGGATGGCTACACCTTC,CASTRLDGYTF,.,TRBV5-6,TRBJ1-2,few
TGTGCCAGCAGTTTCCATCTTAACTATGGCTACACCTTC,CASSFHLNYGYTF,.,TRBV28,TRBJ1-2,few
TGCAGCGTTGAATCCGGAGTCGGAGAGACCCAGTACTTC,CSVESGVGETQYF,.,TRBV29-1,TRBJ2-5,.
TGCGCCAGCAGCCAAGACATACACAATGAGCAGTTCTTC,CASSQDIHNEQFF,.,TRBV4-3,TRBJ2-1,.
TGCAGCGTTGAAAGGGGACCTGGCTCCTACGAGCAGTACTTC,CSVERGPGSYEQYF,.,TRBV29-1,TRBJ2-7,.
TGTGCCAGCAGTCAGCACGGGGGGGAGACCCAGTACTTC,CASSQHGGETQYF,TRBD2,TRBV2,TRBJ2-5,.
TGCGCCAGCAGCCAAGAAGCCTCGGGGACGCGGTACTTC,CASSQEASGTRYF,.,TRBV4-3,TRBJ2-4,once
TGTGCCAGCAGTTTATCCCTAAGTGAGCAGTTCTTC,CASSLSLSEQFF,.,TRBV28,TRBJ2-1,.
TGTGCCAGCAGAGCGACAGGGAGGGACTATGGCTACACCTTC,CASRATGRDYGYTF,TRBD1,TRBV5-6,TRBJ1-2,.
TGTGCCAGCAGTTACTCGCACTTACTGGACACTGAAGCTTTCTTT,CASSYSHLLDTEAFF,.,TRBV6-5,TRBJ1-1,.
TGTGCCTGGAACAGGGCTGGAAACACCATATATTTT,CAWNRAGNTIYF,.,TRBV30,TRBJ1-3,.
TGTGCCAGCACAACAGGGCTCAATCAGCCCCAGCATTTT,CASTTGLNQPQHF,.,TRBV6-1,TRBJ1-5,.
TGCAGCGTTCGAGGGACAGGGGGCACCGGGGAGCTGTTTTTT,CSVRGTGGTGELFF,TRBD1,TRBV29-1,TRBJ2-2,.
TGCGCCAGCAGCCAAGATCTAAGGGCCCGAAACATTCAGTACTTC,CASSQDLRARNIQYF,.,TRBV4-3,TRBJ2-4,.
TGCGCCAGCAGCTTGGCGGGTCGGAGTGGCTACACCTTC,CASSLAGRSGYTF,.,TRBV5-1,TRBJ1-2,.